The present entry profiles one TCR beta chain with its context. Its antigen is as yet unknown. The same CDR3 arises from other DNA sequences in this sample as well. This entry comes from a study of beta chain features in type 1 diabetes. Study observations and caveats: High-TCR-expressing cells could be over-represented by cDNA sequencing.

Germline lookup yields CDR1 SGHRS and CDR2 YFSETQ. V shed 0 bases and J shed 0 bases, with 10 bases lying between them. The CDR3 length is 15 residues. Reverse transcribing all isolated RNA meant expressed TCRB transcripts were sequenced. TCRdb keeps only in-frame clones here, not all; method: immunoSEQ multiplex PCR. The sample includes 600,000 to 650,000 clones, roughly 15% of them seen just once. Markers CD45RO/CCR7/CD25/CD127/CD95/CD27 served to sort CD4+ naive, central memory, regulatory and stem cell-like memory cells. The sequence derives from a man aged 18 to 30 in good health. The chain carries TRBV5-1 and TRBJ2-7, with D tentatively TRBD2 (6 bases). Sequencing was performed on naive CD4+ T cells from blood. The CDR3 DNA reads TGCGCCAGCAGCTTGGTCGGGGGAAGCTCCTACGAGCAGTACTTC. As protein: CASSLVGGSSYEQYF.